This T cell receptor beta chain was observed in a study of blood T cell repertoires in COVID-19. Study-level background: Samples representing acute and convalescent COVID-19 were sourced from the United States, Italy and Spain.

Trimming took 0 bases from V and 6 from J, leaving 12 bases between them. This CDR3 contains 14 residues. CDR1 and CDR2 from the germline V gene are GTSNPN and SVGIG (reference sequence). In the source study's methods: Amplified reference gene primers provided the basis for estimating nucleated cell counts. Generated by immunoSEQ multiplex PCR, the TCRdb table keeps only in-frame clones and is missing some. V and J calls and clone size are as listed in that table; D and trimming were resolved from the DNA. The table shows some 50,000 clones, with roughly 84% occurring only once. The source material was peripheral blood. The receptor was derived from a man in his fifties with acute or convalescent COVID-19. The chain links TRBV30 to TRBJ1-5; tentatively, D is TRBD1 (5 bases). The CDR3 here is CAWSVGQGPQPQHF. In DNA form, the CDR3 reads TGTGCCTGGAGTGTGGGGCAGGGTCCTCAGCCCCAGCATTTT.